A selection of T cell receptor beta chains follows, all from one sample in a study of Graves' ophthalmopathy and Graves' hyperthyroidism. Via MiXCR, TCRdb re-called the multiplex PCR reads, giving one row per CDR3 protein. The sample has approximately 700,000 distinct CDR3 sequences; 35% to 50% are singletons. Sequenced sample: peripheral blood. The receptors derive from an adult man with Graves' ophthalmopathy. Both conserved end residues are part of each CDR3. Each record gives: clone size, V gene, CDR3 protein. Only some rows state a clone size, as once, few, many or a class for expanded clones.

- | TRBV25-1 | CASSQTRVNSPLHF
many | TRBV6-5 | CASTSGNEQYF
many | TRBV7-8 | CASSLGLYANYGYTF
- | TRBV2 | CASRPTPESADTQYF
many | TRBV7-2 | CASSLARQALETQYF
many | TRBV7-3 | CASSLNRDYEQYF
- | TRBV9 | CASSPREIQETQYF
- | TRBV19 | CASSTAGVYSTDTQYF
- | TRBV4-1 | CASSQTTGQLTDTQYF
many | TRBV12-3/TRBV12-4 | CASSLSRRQIQETQYF
- | TRBV7-2 | CASSHGAGYNSPLHF
many | TRBV2 | CASKNLGAEQYF
many | TRBV19 | CASSVGQGHGQPQHF
- | TRBV5-4 | CASSTPKGDVGYEQYF
many | TRBV20-1 | CSAKIGRGNQPQHF
few | TRBV11-1 | CASSRGRSTGELFF
many | TRBV12-3/TRBV12-4 | CASSFTQPQHF
many | TRBV13 | CASSSRGNQPQHF
many | TRBV7-9 | CASSSNTGGTEAFF
- | TRBV9 | CASSTSAGLGTGELFF
- | TRBV24-1 | CATSEPGQGATDTQYF
few | TRBV7-9 | CASSLGVRQGEKLFF
- | TRBV20-1 | CSARGLIGTDNSPLHF
many | TRBV9 | CASSRGTGASEQYF
many | TRBV12-3/TRBV12-4 | CASSLAQGSAVHEQYF
- | TRBV7-9 | CASSYSGGRNTEAF
- | TRBV4-1 | CASSARQGAGTEAFF
many | TRBV11-2 | CASSSVDWYQETQYF
many | TRBV12-3/TRBV12-4 | CASSPSVRGSYGYTF
few | TRBV2 | CASSYAGTYNSPLHF
- | TRBV19 | CASSGFGREAKQYF
- | TRBV19 | CASSRTAPGNTIYF
many | TRBV10-3 | CAISESRRNEQYF
many | TRBV7-2 | CASSLAPTVYQETQYF
- | TRBV29-1 | CSVRDAFPGANVLTF
- | TRBV20-1 | CSAGDGGETEAF
- | TRBV7-6 | CASSFDRNRAYTQYF
- | TRBV9 | CTSSVEGGSQPLHF
many | TRBV7-9 | CASSFRGDSNTEAFF
many | TRBV14 | CASSQAIAGVGTQYF
many | TRBV7-8 | CASSSGHRNTIYF
many | TRBV12-3/TRBV12-4 | CASTRGVFGYTF
many | TRBV29-1 | CSARTGRETQYF
- | TRBV7-2 | CASSPGPGRLETQYF
- | TRBV20-1 | CSARDGTGGLNQPQHF
many | TRBV2 | CASRLAGGYEQYF
- | TRBV29-1 | CSVEENGANGYTF
- | TRBV19 | CASSMDYQSTDTQYF
few | TRBV15 | CATSSLNRVDEKLFF
- | TRBV10-3 | CAISNHATNEKLFF
many | TRBV20-1 | CSARDPLRGRNTEAFF
few | TRBV7-8 | CASSLVVTGYYQANEKLFF
many | TRBV2 | CASRMTAYEQYF
few | TRBV7-6 | CASSLGGGRRVYSPLHF